These 2 T cell receptor beta chains were sequenced from one sample in a study of blood T cell repertoires in COVID-19. Profiling relied on immunoSEQ multiplex PCR, and the TCRdb table lists in-frame clones only, not all of them. The sample lists about 160,000 clones, 82% occurring once. Material for sequencing was PBMCs or T cells enriched from blood (not recorded which). Receptors originate from a man in his 60s who had recovered from COVID-19.

V is TRBV29-1 and J is TRBJ2-4; the D gene is possibly TRBD1 (6 bases). The CDR3 runs to 15 residues. The germline V and J ends were trimmed by 4 bases and 1 base, with 14 bases remaining between them. CDR1 and CDR2 from the germline V gene are SQVTM and ANQGSEA. For the CDR3, the DNA is TGCAGCGTTGTTGACCCCCAGGGGGCCAAAAACATTCAGTACTTC. This codes for CSVVDPQGAKNIQYF.

The gene calls are TRBV16 and TRBJ2-1; 9 nucleotides line up with TRBD1. This CDR3 has 13 amino acids. From germline, CDR1 is KGHSY and CDR2 FQNENV. J was trimmed by 12 bases and V by 2 bases; bases with no gene match: 5. CDR3 region: CASSQGQGSGQFF. In DNA, the CDR3 is TGTGCCAGCAGCCAAGGACAGGGGAGTGGGCAGTTCTTC.